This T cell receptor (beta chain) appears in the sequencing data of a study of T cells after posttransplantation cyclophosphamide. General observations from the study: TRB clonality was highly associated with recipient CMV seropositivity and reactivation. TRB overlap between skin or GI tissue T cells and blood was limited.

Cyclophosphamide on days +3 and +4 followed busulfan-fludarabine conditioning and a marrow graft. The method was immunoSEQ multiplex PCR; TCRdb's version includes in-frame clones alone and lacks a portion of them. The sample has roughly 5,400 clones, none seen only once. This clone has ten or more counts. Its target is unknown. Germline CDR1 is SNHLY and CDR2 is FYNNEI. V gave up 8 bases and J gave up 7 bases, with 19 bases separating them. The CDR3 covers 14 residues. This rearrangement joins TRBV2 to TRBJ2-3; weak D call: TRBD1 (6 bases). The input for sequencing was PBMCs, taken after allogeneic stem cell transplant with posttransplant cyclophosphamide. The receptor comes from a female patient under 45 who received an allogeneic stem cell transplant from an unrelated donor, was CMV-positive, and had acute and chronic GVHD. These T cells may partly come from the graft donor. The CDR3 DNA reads TGTGCCAGCTCACAGGGCCAGGGTGTTAATACGCAGTATTTT. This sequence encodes CASSQGQGVNTQYF.